This T cell receptor beta chain was observed in a study of CD8 T cells in ankylosing spondylitis. This clonotype was observed at least ten times. The target antigen is unknown. Findings and limits, study-wide: Blood from ankylosing spondylitis patients appeared to carry a characteristic roughly 8-variant TCR beta motif. Disease-linked clones had a CD8+ phenotype and relatively low frequency in peripheral blood. The clones that were linked to disease were reported to be significantly enriched in matched synovial fluid samples from ankylosing spondylitis patients.

5'-RACE, quantitative and with molecular barcodes, yielded the TCR beta libraries. TCRdb reprocessed the 5' RACE reads with MiXCR, giving one entry per CDR3 protein. The table includes 200,000 to 250,000 distinct CDR3 sequences, 7.3% detected once. The CDR3 consists of 15 residues. Trimming shortened V by 7 bases and J by 4 bases, and 19 bases separated the two germline ends. The TCR originated in a male donor with ankylosing spondylitis. The V gene is TRBV12-3 or TRBV12-4, the J gene TRBJ1-2, with a possible D match to TRBD1 (5 bases). Sequencing input: blood, either unsorted or a sorted T cell fraction (not recorded which). The DNA of the CDR3 is TGTGCCAGCACCCGGGGACTCTCGAAGGGCTATGGCTACACCTTC. Its protein is CASTRGLSKGYGYTF.